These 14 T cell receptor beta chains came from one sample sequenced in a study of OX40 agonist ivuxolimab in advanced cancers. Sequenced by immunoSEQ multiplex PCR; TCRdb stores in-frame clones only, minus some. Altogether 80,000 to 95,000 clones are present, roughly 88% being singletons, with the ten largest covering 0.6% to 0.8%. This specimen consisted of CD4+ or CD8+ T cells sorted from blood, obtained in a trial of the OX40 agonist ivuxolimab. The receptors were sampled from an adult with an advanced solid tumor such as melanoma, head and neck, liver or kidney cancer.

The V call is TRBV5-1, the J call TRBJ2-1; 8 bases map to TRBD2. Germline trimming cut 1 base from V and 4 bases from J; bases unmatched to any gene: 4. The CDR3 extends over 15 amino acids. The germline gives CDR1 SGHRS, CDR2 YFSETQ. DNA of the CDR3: TGCGCCAGCAGCTTGACTAGCGGACAGTACAATGAGCAGTTCTTC. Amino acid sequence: CASSLTSGQYNEQFF. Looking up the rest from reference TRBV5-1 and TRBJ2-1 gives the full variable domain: KAGVTQTPRYLIKTRGQQVTLSCSPISGHRSVSWYQQTPGQGLQFLFEYFSETQRNKGNFPGRFSGRQFSNSRSEMNVSTLELGDSALYLCASSLTSGQYNEQFFGPGTRLTVL.

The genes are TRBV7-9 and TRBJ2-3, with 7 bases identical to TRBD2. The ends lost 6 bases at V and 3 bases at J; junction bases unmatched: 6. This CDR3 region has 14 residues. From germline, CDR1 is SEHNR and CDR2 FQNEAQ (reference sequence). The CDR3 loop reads CASSSGGGTDTQYF. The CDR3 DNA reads TGTGCCAGCAGTTCCGGGGGAGGGACAGATACGCAGTATTTT.

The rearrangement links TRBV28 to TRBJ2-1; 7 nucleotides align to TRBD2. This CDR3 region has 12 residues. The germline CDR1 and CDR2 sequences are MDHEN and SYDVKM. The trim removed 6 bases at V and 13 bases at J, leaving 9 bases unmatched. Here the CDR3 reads CASSEYSGSQFF. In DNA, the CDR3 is TGTGCCAGCAGCGAGTATAGCGGGTCCCAGTTCTTC.

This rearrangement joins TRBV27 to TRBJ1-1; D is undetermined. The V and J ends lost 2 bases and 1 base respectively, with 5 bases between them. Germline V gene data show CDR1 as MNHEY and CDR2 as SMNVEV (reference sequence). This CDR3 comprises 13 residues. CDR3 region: CASSLGRNTEAFF. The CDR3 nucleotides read TGTGCCAGCAGTTTAGGCAGGAACACTGAAGCTTTCTTT.

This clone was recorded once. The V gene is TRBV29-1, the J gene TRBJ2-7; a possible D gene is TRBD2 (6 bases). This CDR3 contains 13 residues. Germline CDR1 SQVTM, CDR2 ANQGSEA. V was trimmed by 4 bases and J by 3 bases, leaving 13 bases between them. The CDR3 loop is CSVVGTANYEQYF. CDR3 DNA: TGCAGCGTTGTAGGGACTGCTAACTACGAGCAGTACTTC.

CDR3 in DNA: TGTGCCACCAGCAGAGACAGGAGCCAAGAGACCCAGTACTTC. It encodes CATSRDRSQETQYF. The chain carries TRBV15 and TRBJ2-5; D call uncertain. Trimming took off 0 bases at V and 1 base at J, with 6 bases between the two ends. From germline, CDR1 is LNHNV and CDR2 YYDKDF (reference sequence). The CDR3 is 14 amino acids. The variable domain in full, with the rest retrieved from reference TRBV15 and TRBJ2-5, is DAMVIQNPRYQVTQFGKPVTLSCSQTLNHNVMYWYQQKSSQAPKLLFHYYDKDFNNEADTPDNFQSRRPNTSFCFLDIRSPGLGDTAMYLCATSRDRSQETQYFGPGTRLLVL.

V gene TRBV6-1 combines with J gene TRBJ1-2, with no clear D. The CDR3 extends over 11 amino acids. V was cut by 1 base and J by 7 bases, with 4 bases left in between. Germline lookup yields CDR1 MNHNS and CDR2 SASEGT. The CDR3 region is CASSEVPGYTF. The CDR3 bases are TGTGCCAGCAGTGAAGTTCCTGGCTACACCTTC.

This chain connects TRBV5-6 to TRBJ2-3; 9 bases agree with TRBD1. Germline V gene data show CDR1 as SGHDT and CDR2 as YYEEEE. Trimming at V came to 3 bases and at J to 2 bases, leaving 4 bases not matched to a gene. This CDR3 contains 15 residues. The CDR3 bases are TGTGCCAGCAGCTCGGGACAGGGCACCACAGATACGCAGTATTTT. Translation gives CASSSGQGTTDTQYF.

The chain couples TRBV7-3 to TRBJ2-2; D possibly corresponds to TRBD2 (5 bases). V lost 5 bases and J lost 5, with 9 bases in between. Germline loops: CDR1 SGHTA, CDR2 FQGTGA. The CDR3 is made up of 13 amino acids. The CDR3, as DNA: TGTGCCAGCAGCCAATCGGGGACCGGGGAGCTGTTTTTT. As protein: CASSQSGTGELFF.

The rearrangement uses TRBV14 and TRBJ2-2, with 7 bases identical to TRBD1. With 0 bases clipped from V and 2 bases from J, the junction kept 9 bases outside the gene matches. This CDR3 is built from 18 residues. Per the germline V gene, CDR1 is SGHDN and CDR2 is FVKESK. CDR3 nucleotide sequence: TGTGCCAGCAGCCAAGACATTTTCGGGACAGATAACACCGGGGAGCTGTTTTTT. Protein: CASSQDIFGTDNTGELFF.

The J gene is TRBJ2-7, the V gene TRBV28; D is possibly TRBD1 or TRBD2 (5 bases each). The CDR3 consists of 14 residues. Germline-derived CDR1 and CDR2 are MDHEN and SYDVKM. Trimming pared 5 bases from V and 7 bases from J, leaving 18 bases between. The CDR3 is CASSPWGTPREQYF. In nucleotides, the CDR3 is TGTGCCAGCAGTCCCTGGGGGACCCCGAGGGAGCAGTACTTC.

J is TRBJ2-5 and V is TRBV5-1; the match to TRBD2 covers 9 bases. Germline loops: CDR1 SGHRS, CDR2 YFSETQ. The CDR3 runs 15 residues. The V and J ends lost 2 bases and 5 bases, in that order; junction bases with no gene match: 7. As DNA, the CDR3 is TGCGCCAGCAGCTTATTAGCGGGAGAAGGGGAGACCCAGTACTTC. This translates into CASSLLAGEGETQYF.

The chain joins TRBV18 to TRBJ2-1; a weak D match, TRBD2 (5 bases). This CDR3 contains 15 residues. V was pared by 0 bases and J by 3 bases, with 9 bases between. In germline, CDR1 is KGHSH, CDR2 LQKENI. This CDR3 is CASSPPSGYYNEQFF. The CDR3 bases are TGTGCCAGCTCACCACCCAGCGGCTACTACAATGAGCAGTTCTTC.

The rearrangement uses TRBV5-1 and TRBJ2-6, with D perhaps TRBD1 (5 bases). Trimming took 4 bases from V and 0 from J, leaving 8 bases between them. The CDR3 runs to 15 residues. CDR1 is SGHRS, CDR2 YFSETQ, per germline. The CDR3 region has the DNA TGCGCCAGCAGCCCGACAGTCTCTGGGGCCAACGTCCTGACTTTC. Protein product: CASSPTVSGANVLTF.